This TCR beta chain is from a study of blood T cell repertoires in COVID-19. Study in general: T cells, B-cell-depleted T cells, or PBMCs supplied cDNA or gDNA.

TCRdb keeps only in-frame clones here, not all; method: immunoSEQ multiplex PCR. The table records hundreds of thousands of clones, around 80% of them present only once. The CDR3 is 13 amino acids. Germline loops: CDR1 SGHRS, CDR2 YFSETQ. Between the trimmed V and J ends, which lost 3 bases and 6 bases, there was a span of 11 bases. Input material: peripheral blood. The chain employs TRBV5-1 and TRBJ2-3; D possibly corresponds to TRBD2 (5 bases). This clonotype was obtained from a woman in her 40s with active or convalescent COVID-19. CDR3 loop: CASSWGAGDTQYF. The CDR3 DNA sequence: TGCGCCAGCAGCTGGGGAGCCGGGGATACGCAGTATTTT. The whole variable domain, filled in from reference TRBV5-1 and TRBJ2-3, reads KAGVTQTPRYLIKTRGQQVTLSCSPISGHRSVSWYQQTPGQGLQFLFEYFSETQRNKGNFPGRFSGRQFSNSRSEMNVSTLELGDSALYLCASSWGAGDTQYFGPGTRLTVL.